One T cell receptor beta chain is described in this entry. What it recognizes is unknown. Repertoires were generated with immunoSEQ multiplex PCR, while TCRdb's copy carries only in-frame clones and drops some. The table lists some 48,000 clones, roughly 80% of them singletons. These data come from a study of PD-1 blockade in mismatch repair-deficient tumors. Study-level background: Patients had 12 mismatch repair-deficient cancer types, all previously treated and progressing. Study outcomes and limitations: After pembrolizumab, tumor-resident clones rose rapidly, then generally contracted before radiologic responses.

V lost 7 bases and J 6 bases, leaving 16 bases between the germline ends. CDR1 and CDR2 (germline): MNHNS, SASEGT. The CDR3 spans 14 residues. The chain employs TRBV6-1 and TRBJ2-1; a weak D match, TRBD1 (7 bases). The TCR sequence derives from an adult with mismatch repair-deficient cancer. The specimen comprised peripheral blood, sampled 20 weeks after starting pembrolizumab. The CDR3 DNA follows: TGTGCCAGCATGCGACAGGGAGGATCCAATGAGCAGTTCTTC. As protein: CASMRQGGSNEQFF.